This T cell receptor (beta chain) was documented in a study of long-term antiretroviral therapy in people with HIV. Findings and limits, study-wide: Clonal populations expanded prior to ART predominated within the repertoire at all time points. Data on ART adherence, viral resistance or therapy changes were unavailable. HIV repertoires showed narrower CDR3 length ranges than controls.

Survey-level immunoSEQ v3.0 assays were run. Samples were sequenced targeting about 35,000-50,000 T-cell genomes each. Profiling relied on immunoSEQ multiplex PCR, and the TCRdb table lists in-frame clones only, not all of them. The table includes about 40,000 clones, more than 80% detected once. CDR3 length: 16 residues. Losses at the gene ends were 8 bases for V and 0 bases for J; bases not matched to a gene: 9. The germline V gene has CDR1 SNHLY and CDR2 FYNNEI. Note on this clone: Its antigen is unidentified.

This TCR derives from a woman aged 45 to 65 with HIV. The J gene is TRBJ2-4, the V gene TRBV2, with 8 bases that match TRBD2. This specimen was unsorted PBMCs, taken 3.1 years after starting antiretroviral therapy. Here the CDR3 reads CASSGGKSVAKNIQYF. The CDR3 DNA reads TGTGCCAGCTCGGGAGGGAAGAGTGTAGCCAAAAACATTCAGTACTTC.